The 22 T cell receptor beta chains given below trace back to one sample, sequenced in a study of cytomegalovirus exposure and HLA in healthy donors. PCR used 60 Vbeta primers and 13 Jbeta primers. The method was immunoSEQ multiplex PCR; TCRdb's version includes in-frame clones alone and lacks a portion of them. This listing includes about 53,000 clones. Sequenced input: PBMCs. The receptors here all came from a man aged 18 to 30 in good health and CMV-seropositive.

The CDR3 DNA reads TGTGCCGGCAACAGGGATAGTGGCGAAAAACTGTTTTTT. The encoded protein is CAGNRDSGEKLFF. The rearrangement links TRBV2 to TRBJ1-4, with a tentative D call TRBD1 (6 bases). CDR1 and CDR2 from the germline V gene are SNHLY and FYNNEI. V was trimmed by 11 bases and J by 8 bases, leaving 18 bases between them. This CDR3 spans 13 amino acids.

The CDR3 loop is CASSITSGQETQYF. CDR3 DNA sequence: TGTGCCAGCAGTATAACTAGCGGCCAAGAGACCCAGTACTTC. The chain has TRBV27 and TRBJ2-5, with 8 nucleotides matching TRBD2. After removal of 5 bases from V and 1 base from J, the junction contained 3 bases not matched to a gene. The CDR3 totals 14 residues. Looked up from germline, CDR1 is MNHEY and CDR2 is SMNVEV (reference sequence).

The rearrangement uses TRBV29-1 and TRBJ1-3; no firm D call. The CDR3 covers 14 residues. V lost 6 bases to trimming and J lost 0 bases, with 12 bases between them. Per the germline V gene, CDR1 is SQVTM and CDR2 is ANQGSEA. CDR3 DNA sequence: TGCAGCGTCGCCGGCACAGCCTCTGGAAACACCATATATTTT. Its translation is CSVAGTASGNTIYF.

This sequence joins TRBV2 and TRBJ1-1; 7 bases match TRBD1. V lost 8 bases and J lost 0; bases outside the gene matches: 3. CDR1 and CDR2 from the germline V gene are SNHLY and FYNNEI. This CDR3 region has 13 residues. The CDR3 DNA reads as TGTGCCAGCGACAGGGCAATGAACACTGAAGCTTTCTTT. It yields the protein CASDRAMNTEAFF.

The CDR3 sequence: CASSNRLLGDEQYF. The CDR3, as DNA: TGTGCCAGCAGCAACCGACTACTAGGTGACGAGCAGTACTTC. The chain uses TRBV7-2 and TRBJ2-7; D perhaps matches TRBD2 (5 bases). V lost 5 bases and J 5 bases, leaving 16 bases between the germline ends. The CDR3 runs 14 residues. CDR1 SGHTA and CDR2 FQGNSA come from the germline V gene.

The J gene is TRBJ1-2, the V gene TRBV11-3; no clear D gene. The germline CDR1 and CDR2 sequences are SGHNT and YENEEA. Trimming pared 2 bases from V and 4 bases from J, leaving 8 bases between. This CDR3 is 13 amino acids long. Here the CDR3 reads CASSLNGPYGYTF. For the CDR3, the DNA is TGTGCCAGCAGCTTAAATGGCCCCTATGGCTACACCTTC.

V usage is TRBV25-1 and J usage is TRBJ2-1; no firm D call. The CDR3 is 13 residues long. From germline, CDR1 is MGHDK and CDR2 SYGVNS. V was shortened by 3 bases and J by 10 bases, with 13 bases between the two germline ends. CDR3 sequence: CASSDDKTSEQFF. The CDR3 DNA is TGTGCCAGCAGTGATGACAAAACGAGCGAGCAGTTCTTC.

The chain carries TRBV19 and TRBJ2-5; D gene ambiguous. Between the trimmed V and J ends, which lost 6 bases and 5 bases, there was a span of 7 bases. CDR1 and CDR2 from the germline V gene are LNHDA and SQIVND (reference sequence). This CDR3 has 11 residues. CDR3 protein: CASRSSETQYF. CDR3 DNA sequence: TGTGCCAGTAGGAGTAGCGAGACCCAGTACTTC.

The J gene is TRBJ2-2, the V gene TRBV28; D possibly corresponds to TRBD1 (6 bases). This CDR3 comprises 14 residues. V lost 5 bases to trimming and J lost 5 bases, with 12 bases between them. The germline gives CDR1 MDHEN, CDR2 SYDVKM. CDR3: CASSQQGWTGELFF. Written as DNA, the CDR3 is TGTGCCAGCAGTCAACAGGGTTGGACCGGGGAGCTGTTTTTT.

The J gene is TRBJ2-1, the V gene TRBV19; TRBD2 agrees at 7 bases. With V trimmed by 4 bases and J by 6 bases, 3 bases remained unmatched. This CDR3 spans 13 amino acids. Germline values: CDR1 LNHDA, CDR2 SQIVND (reference sequence). DNA for the CDR3: TGTGCCAGTAGTACCGGGACTATCAATGAGCAGTTCTTC. It translates to CASSTGTINEQFF. Combining the CDR3 with reference TRBV19 and TRBJ2-1 gives the whole variable domain DGGITQSPKYLFRKEGQNVTLSCEQNLNHDAMYWYRQDPGQGLRLIYYSQIVNDFQKGDIAEGYSVSREKKESFPLTVTSAQKNPTAFYLCASSTGTINEQFFGPGTRLTVL.

V and J are TRBV11-2 and TRBJ2-5, with 8 bases lining up with TRBD1. The CDR3 covers 15 residues. Germline CDR1 SGHAT, CDR2 FQNNGV. The V gene end was trimmed by 7 bases and the J gene end by 1 base; junction bases not matched to a gene: 8. In DNA form, the CDR3 reads TGTGCCAGCAACCAGGGGGCCCCCTTCCAAGAGACCCAGTACTTC. Translation: CASNQGAPFQETQYF.

This chain joins TRBV10-2 and TRBJ1-2; D might be TRBD1 (5 bases). Germline lookup yields CDR1 WSHSY and CDR2 SAAADI. V shed 4 bases and J shed 7 bases, with 7 bases lying between them. This CDR3 is 11 amino acids long. This CDR3 is CASSVRGGYTF. The CDR3 region has the DNA TGCGCCAGCAGTGTTAGGGGTGGCTACACCTTC.

The rearrangement links TRBV10-3 to TRBJ2-5, with unresolved D. The J call could be wrong; TRBJ2-7 is a better fit for the DNA end. The CDR3 is made up of 14 amino acids. In germline, CDR1 is ENHRY, CDR2 SYGVKD. The CDR3 protein is CAISERVGNYEQYF. The DNA for the CDR3 is TGTGCCATCAGTGAGCGGGTAGGCAACTACGAGCAGTACTTC.

The rearrangement links TRBV5-6 to TRBJ1-3; no definite D call. The CDR3 extends over 16 amino acids. Germline V gives CDR1 SGHDT, CDR2 YYEEEE. Trimming took 2 bases from V and 2 from J, leaving 14 bases between them. CDR3: CASSLSREGPGNTIYF. The DNA for the CDR3 is TGTGCCAGCAGCTTATCCCGAGAGGGCCCTGGAAACACCATATATTTT.

Here the CDR3 reads CASSSGRGSTEAFF. The CDR3 DNA sequence: TGTGCCAGCAGCAGTGGCAGGGGGAGCACTGAAGCTTTCTTT. The chain uses TRBV9 and TRBJ1-1; 7 bases are a match to TRBD1. This CDR3 region has 14 residues. The J segment lost 4 bases and the V segment lost 4 bases, leaving 7 bases of the junction unmatched. Germline V CDR1 and CDR2: SGDLS, YYNGEE.

This chain joins TRBV12-5 and TRBJ1-1, with TRBD1 as a possible D gene (5 bases). Germline V gene lookup returns CDR1 LGHNT and CDR2 FRNRAP. V was clipped by 7 bases and J by 6 bases, with 12 bases between them. The CDR3 is made up of 12 amino acids. The CDR3 DNA is TGTGCTAGTGTCGGGACTCGCCCTGAAGCTTTCTTT. Translating it yields CASVGTRPEAFF.

V gene TRBV2 combines with J gene TRBJ1-5; the match to TRBD1 covers 7 bases. The CDR3 covers 16 residues. CDR1 and CDR2 from the germline V gene are SNHLY and FYNNEI. V lost 4 bases to trimming and J lost 6 bases; unmatched junction nucleotides: 12. The CDR3 DNA sequence: TGTGCCAGCAGTGGATCTGGACAGGTACGCTTTCAGCCCCAGCATTTT. Protein sequence: CASSGSGQVRFQPQHF.

Note on this clone: At one of its ends the junction is not consistent with the germline gene, which may arise from a read error. This sample also contains other DNA sequences that code for the same CDR3. This sequence joins TRBV7-8 and TRBJ2-3; TRBD2 aligns across 8 bases. This CDR3 comprises 16 residues. Germline assignment: CDR1 SGHVS and CDR2 FQNEAQ. The CDR3 protein is CASSRSTGGAPDTQYF. The DNA of the CDR3 is TGCGCCAGCAGCCGCTCGACGGGAGGGGCCCCAGATACGCAGTATTTT.

This chain connects TRBV18 to TRBJ1-1; D possibly corresponds to TRBD1 (5 bases). Germline V lookup: CDR1 KGHSH, CDR2 LQKENI. Trimming cost V 2 bases and J 3 bases, with 19 bases left between them. This CDR3 has 17 amino acids. In DNA, the CDR3 is TGTGCCAGCTCACCAGAAGTAGGAGGGGCTAAGGACACTGAAGCTTTCTTT. Protein: CASSPEVGGAKDTEAFF.

This chain uses TRBV2 with TRBJ2-2, with 7 bases matching TRBD1. Germline V gene sequence: CDR1 SNHLY, CDR2 FYNNEI. V lost 7 bases to trimming and J lost 0 bases; unmatched junction nucleotides: 2. The CDR3 has 14 residues. CDR3 sequence reads: CASMQGANTGELFF. In DNA form, the CDR3 reads TGTGCCAGCATGCAGGGGGCGAACACCGGGGAGCTGTTTTTT.

V usage is TRBV19 and J usage is TRBJ2-3; 11 positions agree with TRBD2. The CDR3 loop spans 15 amino acids. J gave up 5 bases and V 6 bases, and 7 bases lay outside the gene matches. Looked up from germline, CDR1 is LNHDA and CDR2 is SQIVND (reference sequence). The CDR3, as DNA: TGTGCCAGTAGGCAGACTAGCGGGGAAGTAGATACGCAGTATTTT. Translation: CASRQTSGEVDTQYF.

The chain couples TRBV2 to TRBJ2-1, with a tentative D call TRBD2 (6 bases). Germline CDR1 SNHLY, CDR2 FYNNEI. V dropped 3 bases and J dropped 7 bases, with 19 bases sitting between them. The CDR3 contains 16 residues. Written as DNA, the CDR3 is TGTGCCAGCAGTGAGGGACTGGGATCCCTGGGAAATGAGCAGTTCTTC. Translation gives CASSEGLGSLGNEQFF.